This TCR beta chain was recorded in a study of T-cell reconstitution after alpha-beta-depleted transplantation in children. This clonotype has more than one count but fewer than ten. During its preparation, the TCRbeta library received unique molecular identifiers. From the PCR reads, TCRdb called clonotypes with MiXCR, one entry per CDR3 protein. Seen here are hundreds of thousands of distinct CDR3 sequences, approximately 16% observed once, and the top ten hold more than 2.5%. Deletions cut 0 bases from V and 2 bases from J, with 8 bases between. Germline V gene lookup returns CDR1 DFQATT and CDR2 SNEGSKA (reference sequence). This CDR3 is 13 amino acids long.

The clonotype comes from a human donor who donated a stem cell graft to a child with acute lymphoblastic leukemia. The rearrangement links TRBV20-1 to TRBJ2-7, with D possibly being TRBD1 (5 bases). This sample comprised PBMCs from the stem cell graft donor, obtained from the stem cell graft. CDR3 sequence: CSARDQGTYEQYF. CDR3 DNA: TGCAGTGCTAGAGATCAGGGCACCTACGAGCAGTACTTC.